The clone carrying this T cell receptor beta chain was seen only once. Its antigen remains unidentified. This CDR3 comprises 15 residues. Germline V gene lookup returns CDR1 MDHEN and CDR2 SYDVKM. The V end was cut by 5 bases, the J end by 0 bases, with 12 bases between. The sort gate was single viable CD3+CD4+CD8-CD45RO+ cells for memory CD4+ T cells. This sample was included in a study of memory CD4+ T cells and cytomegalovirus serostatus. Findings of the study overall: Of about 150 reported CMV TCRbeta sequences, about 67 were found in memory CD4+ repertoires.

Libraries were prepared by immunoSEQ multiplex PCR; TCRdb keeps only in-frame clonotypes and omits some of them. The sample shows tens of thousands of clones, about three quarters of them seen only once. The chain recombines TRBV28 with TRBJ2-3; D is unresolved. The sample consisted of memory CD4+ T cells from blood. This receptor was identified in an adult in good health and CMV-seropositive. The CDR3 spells CASSGLGASTDTQYF. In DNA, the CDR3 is TGTGCCAGCAGTGGCCTGGGCGCAAGCACAGATACGCAGTATTTT.